The entry below gives a single T cell receptor (beta chain) sequence along with its context. These data originate in a study of T-cell reconstitution after alpha-beta-depleted transplantation in children. A TCRbeta library incorporating unique molecular identifiers was prepared. MiXCR, applied by TCRdb to the PCR reads, yields one record per CDR3 protein. The sample holds some 200,000 distinct CDR3 sequences, 8.5% to 10% seen once. The CDR3 contains 15 residues. Losses at the gene ends were 6 bases for V and 0 bases for J; bases not matched to a gene: 8. CDR1 DFQATT and CDR2 SNEGSKA come from the germline V gene (reference sequence).

Sequencing used PBMCs from the stem cell graft donor, obtained from the stem cell graft. This chain uses TRBV20-1 with TRBJ1-1; 9 bases agree with TRBD1. The TCR sequence derives from a human donor who donated a stem cell graft to a child with acute lymphoblastic leukemia. This CDR3 is CSAGQGTVMNTEAFF. CDR3 bases: TGCAGTGCAGGACAGGGGACGGTGATGAACACTGAAGCTTTCTTT.